Following are 6 T cell receptor beta chains from one sample sequenced in a study of spatial heterogeneity in lung cancer. Their antigens are not known. The sample's time point: sample taken at primary tumor resection. Study results and limitations: For expanded intratumoral alpha and beta TCRs, counts tracked tumor mutation counts.

TCRdb used MiXCR to reprocess the 5' RACE reads, holding one entry per CDR3 protein. The data show around 9,700 distinct CDR3 sequences, approximately 7.5% seen once. This sample comprised lung tumor tissue, obtained at surgery. Receptor source: a female donor with early-stage non-small cell lung cancer.

In this sample, this clonotype turned up many times. Little can be read into the size of this beta chain, an off-target read in a library designed for alpha chains. The chain is built from TRBV5-1 and TRBJ1-5; TRBD1 agrees at 7 bases. The CDR3 covers 15 residues. With 1 base clipped from V and 7 bases from J, the junction kept 8 bases outside the gene matches. The germline CDR1 and CDR2 sequences are SGHRS and YFSETQ. The CDR3, as DNA: TGCGCCAGCAGCTTGACAGGGGCATCAGGGCAGCCCCAGCATTTT. This translates into CASSLTGASGQPQHF. Based on the CDR3 plus reference TRBV5-1 and TRBJ1-5, the full variable domain is KAGVTQTPRYLIKTRGQQVTLSCSPISGHRSVSWYQQTPGQGLQFLFEYFSETQRNKGNFPGRFSGRQFSNSRSEMNVSTLELGDSALYLCASSLTGASGQPQHFGDGTRLSIL.

This clonotype is classed as medium-sized. This beta chain is an off-target read within a library intended for alpha chains, so its frequency means little. The chain employs TRBV10-3 and TRBJ1-5, with D possibly being TRBD1 (5 bases). The CDR3 has 12 amino acids. Germline V lookup: CDR1 ENHRY, CDR2 SYGVKD. Between the trimmed V and J ends, which lost 11 bases and 7 bases, there was a span of 15 bases. The DNA for the CDR3 is TGTGCCGCCAAGACAGAGCCGCAGCCCCAGCATTTT. Amino acid sequence: CAAKTEPQPQHF.

This clonotype was seen many times. This beta chain appears as a stray read in a library generated for alpha chains; its size is not informative. The chain carries TRBV7-2 and TRBJ1-3; D gene ambiguous. The CDR3 is 16 residues long. The V and J ends lost 5 bases and 0 bases respectively, with 14 bases between them. Germline CDR1 SGHTA, CDR2 FQGNSA. The CDR3 coding sequence is TGTGCCAGCAGCCTGCGGACGGTCAACTCTGGAAACACCATATATTTT. Translation gives CASSLRTVNSGNTIYF.

As to this clonotype: As an off-target read in a library built for alpha chains, this beta chain has a frequency of little significance. For the CDR3, the DNA is TGTGCCAGCAGCTTATCCGGGACAGGGTATGGCTACACCTTC. Its translation is CASSLSGTGYGYTF. The rearrangement uses TRBV7-2 and TRBJ1-2, with 9 bases that match TRBD1. Germline loops: CDR1 SGHTA, CDR2 FQGNSA. V lost 2 bases to trimming and J lost 5 bases; unmatched junction nucleotides: 3. The CDR3 length is 14 residues.

On this clonotype itself: This beta chain is off target for a library built for alpha chains, so its abundance means little. The chain couples TRBV2 to TRBJ1-1; the D gene is possibly TRBD1 (5 bases). The germline V and J ends were trimmed by 5 bases and 2 bases, with 9 bases remaining between them. From germline, CDR1 is SNHLY and CDR2 FYNNEI. The CDR3 is made up of 13 amino acids. The CDR3 is CASSRDRNTEAFF. For the CDR3, the DNA is TGTGCCAGCAGTCGTGACAGAAACACTGAAGCTTTCTTT.

This clonotype was seen only a few times. This beta chain is an off-target read within a library intended for alpha chains, so its frequency means little. The chain recombines TRBV20-1 with TRBJ2-2; 9 nucleotides align to TRBD2. CDR1 is DFQATT and CDR2 is SNEGSKA in the germline V gene (reference sequence). Unmatched junction bases numbered 9, after V lost 0 bases and J lost 1 base. This CDR3 contains 18 residues. CDR3 DNA: TGCAGTGCTAGAGATCGGTTAGCGGGGGCTATGAACACCGGGGAGCTGTTTTTT. This sequence encodes CSARDRLAGAMNTGELFF.